This T cell receptor beta chain was sequenced for a study of regulatory dendritic cells for organ transplantation. Allogeneic regulatory or mature dendritic cells were co-cultured for less than six days with CFSE-labeled sorted T cells at 1:10. This CDR3 region has 15 residues. From germline, CDR1 is SQVTM and CDR2 ANQGSEA. V gave up 6 bases and J gave up 4 bases; unmatched junction bases: 10. TCRdb keeps only in-frame clones here, not all; method: immunoSEQ multiplex PCR. The sample shows roughly 12,000 clones, around nine tenths of them seen only once. As regards this clone: The antigen is undetermined.

This clonotype was obtained from a human donor in good health. The gene calls are TRBV29-1 and TRBJ1-2, with TRBD1 identical over 11 bases. The specimen was naive CD8+ T cells from blood cultured with regulatory dendritic cells. Subset described: CD45RA+ naive T cells. The CDR3 DNA reads as TGCAGCGTGCGCTACACCGGGACAGGGGGCTATGGCTACACCTTC. Translated: CSVRYTGTGGYGYTF.